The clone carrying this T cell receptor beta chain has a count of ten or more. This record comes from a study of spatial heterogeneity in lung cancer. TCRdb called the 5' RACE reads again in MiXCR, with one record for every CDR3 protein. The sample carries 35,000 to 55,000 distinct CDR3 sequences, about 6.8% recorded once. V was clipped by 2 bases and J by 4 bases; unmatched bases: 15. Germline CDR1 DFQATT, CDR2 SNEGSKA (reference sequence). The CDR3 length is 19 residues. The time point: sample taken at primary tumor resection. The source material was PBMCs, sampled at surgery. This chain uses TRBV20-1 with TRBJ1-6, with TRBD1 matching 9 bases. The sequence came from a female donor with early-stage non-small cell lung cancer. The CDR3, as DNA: TGCAGTGCTAGATGGGGGGGGACAGGGCCGTCCGATTATAATTCACCCCTCCACTTT. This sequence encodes CSARWGGTGPSDYNSPLHF.